Below are 8 T cell receptor beta chains sequenced from a single sample in a study of T cell responses to AZD1222 COVID-19 vaccine. TCRdb's copy holds only in-frame clones and misses some; the assay was immunoSEQ multiplex PCR. The table lists 250,000 or so clones, 93% of them singletons. The sample was peripheral blood, taken on day 0 of AZD1222 vaccination. These receptor sequences come from an adult in good health.

This chain connects TRBV5-5 to TRBJ1-1; 7 bases fit TRBD1. The germline V gene encodes CDR1 SGHKS and CDR2 YYEKEE (reference sequence). J gave up 7 bases and V 1 base, and 10 bases lay outside the gene matches. The CDR3 spans 15 residues. The CDR3 loop reads CASSLFRDSQSEAFF. CDR3 in DNA: TGTGCCAGCAGCTTGTTCCGGGACAGCCAGAGTGAAGCTTTCTTT.

This chain joins TRBV6-6 and TRBJ1-1; D gene unclear. Trimming removed 4 bases from V and 0 bases from J, with 9 bases in between. This CDR3 is 14 amino acids long. CDR1 is MNHNY, CDR2 SVGAGI, per germline (reference sequence). CDR3 DNA sequence: TGTGCCAGCAGTTTACTAAGGATGAACACTGAAGCTTTCTTT. Amino acids: CASSLLRMNTEAFF.

The chain carries TRBV5-1 and TRBJ2-2, with 7 bases matching TRBD2. This CDR3 is built from 13 residues. In germline, CDR1 is SGHRS, CDR2 YFSETQ. For the CDR3, the DNA is TGCGCTCCAGTCGGTTCGGGAGGCGGGGAGCTGTTTTTT. This codes for CAPVGSGGGELFF.

The chain joins TRBV19 to TRBJ2-3; D is unclear. Germline CDR1 is LNHDA and CDR2 is SQIVND (reference sequence). V was clipped by 3 bases and J by 0 bases, with 10 bases between them. The CDR3 has 15 residues. The CDR3 sequence is CASSIDSTSTDTQYF. The CDR3 DNA reads TGTGCCAGTAGTATCGACTCGACTAGCACAGATACGCAGTATTTT.

The J gene is TRBJ1-1, the V gene TRBV7-2; D is possibly TRBD1 (5 bases). The CDR3 spans 13 residues. With 1 base removed from V and 5 bases from J, the gap between germline ends came to 8 bases. Germline V gene sequence: CDR1 SGHTA, CDR2 FQGNSA. The CDR3 DNA reads as TGTGCCAGCAGCTTAGGGGAGGGGACTGAAGCTTTCTTT. It specifies CASSLGEGTEAFF. Full variable domain (remainder filled in from reference TRBV7-2 and TRBJ1-1): GAGVSQSPSNKVTEKGKDVELRCDPISGHTALYWYRQSLGQGLEFLIYFQGNSAPDKSGLPSDRFSAERTGGSVSTLTIQRTQQEDSAVYLCASSLGEGTEAFFGQGTRLTVV.

The J gene is TRBJ2-2, the V gene TRBV12-3 or TRBV12-4, with D possibly matching TRBD1 (5 bases). The CDR3 totals 13 residues. CDR3 sequence reads: CAGAPPNTGELFF. The CDR3 DNA reads TGTGCAGGGGCCCCACCGAACACCGGGGAGCTGTTTTTT.

The chain has TRBV7-9 and TRBJ1-1; possible D gene TRBD1, 5 bases. The CDR3 runs 13 residues. V was shortened by 1 base and J by 7 bases, with 10 bases between the two germline ends. Germline V gives CDR1 SEHNR, CDR2 FQNEAQ (reference sequence). CDR3 region: CASSLEGTLEAFF. The DNA for the CDR3 is TGTGCCAGCAGCTTAGAAGGGACCCTTGAAGCTTTCTTT. The full variable domain, rest sourced from reference TRBV7-9 and TRBJ1-1, is DTGVSQNPRHKITKRGQNVTFRCDPISEHNRLYWYRQTLGQGPEFLTYFQNEAQLEKSRLLSDRFSAERPKGSFSTLEIQRTEQGDSAMYLCASSLEGTLEAFFGQGTRLTVV.

CDR3 nucleotide sequence: TGTGCCAGCTCACGTGACAGGGGGCGAGATGAGCAGTTCTTC. Encoded protein: CASSRDRGRDEQFF. The chain links TRBV18 to TRBJ2-1; 10 bases are a match to TRBD1. Trimming removed 4 bases from V and 8 bases from J; junction bases left unmatched: 5. The germline V gene encodes CDR1 KGHSH and CDR2 LQKENI. There are 14 residues in the CDR3.